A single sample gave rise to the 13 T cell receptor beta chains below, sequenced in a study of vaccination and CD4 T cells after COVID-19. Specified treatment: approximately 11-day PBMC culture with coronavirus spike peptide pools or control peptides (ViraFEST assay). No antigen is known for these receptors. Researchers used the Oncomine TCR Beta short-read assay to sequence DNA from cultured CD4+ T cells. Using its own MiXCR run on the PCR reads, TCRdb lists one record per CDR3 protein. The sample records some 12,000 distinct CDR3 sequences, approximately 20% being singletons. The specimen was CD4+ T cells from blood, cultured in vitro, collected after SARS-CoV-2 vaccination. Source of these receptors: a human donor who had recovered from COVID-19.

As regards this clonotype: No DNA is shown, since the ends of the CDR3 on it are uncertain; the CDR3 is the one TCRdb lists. CDR3 residues: CASTNQTSMYLCAGRAGGRHEQYF. The chain joins TRBV21-1 to TRBJ2-7; the D call TRBD2 from the table was never checked on the DNA. TRBV21-1 is a pseudogene segment. The CDR3 contains 24 residues when both ends are counted.

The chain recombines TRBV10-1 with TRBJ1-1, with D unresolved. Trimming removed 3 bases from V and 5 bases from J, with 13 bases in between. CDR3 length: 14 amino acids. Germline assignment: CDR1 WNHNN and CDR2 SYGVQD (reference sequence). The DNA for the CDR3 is TGCGCCAGCAGTGATTCCCGACCGAATACTGAAGCTTTCTTT. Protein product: CASSDSRPNTEAFF.

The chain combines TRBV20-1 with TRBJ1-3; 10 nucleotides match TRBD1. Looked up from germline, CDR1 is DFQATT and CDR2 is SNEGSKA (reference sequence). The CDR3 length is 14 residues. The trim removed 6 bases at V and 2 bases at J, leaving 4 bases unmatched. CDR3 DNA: TGCAGTGCAGGCGGACAGGGGGCTGGAAACACCATATATTTT. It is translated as CSAGGQGAGNTIYF.

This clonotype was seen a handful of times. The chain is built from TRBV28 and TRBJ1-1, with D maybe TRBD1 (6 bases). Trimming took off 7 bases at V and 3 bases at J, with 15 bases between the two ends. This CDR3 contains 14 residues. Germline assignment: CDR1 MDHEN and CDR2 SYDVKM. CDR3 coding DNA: TGTGCCAGCACCCTAAGCGGGGGGCACACTGAAGCTTTCTTT. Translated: CASTLSGGHTEAFF.

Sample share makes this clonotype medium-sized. The CDR3, as DNA: TGTGCCACCTCCCCCCGCAGGGAAGTTAATCAGCCCCAGCATTTT. Translation gives CATSPRREVNQPQHF. The J gene is TRBJ1-5, the V gene TRBV24-1, with D tentatively TRBD1 (5 bases). Trimming stripped 9 bases from V and 4 bases from J, with 18 bases between. CDR1 and CDR2 (germline): KGHDR, SFDVKD. The CDR3 is made up of 15 amino acids.

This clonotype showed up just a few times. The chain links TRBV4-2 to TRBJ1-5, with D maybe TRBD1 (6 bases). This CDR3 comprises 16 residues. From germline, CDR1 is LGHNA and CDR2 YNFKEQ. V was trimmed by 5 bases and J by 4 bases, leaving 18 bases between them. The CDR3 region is CASSSDRQVANQPQHF. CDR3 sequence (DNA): TGTGCCAGCAGCTCTGATCGACAGGTCGCAAATCAGCCCCAGCATTTT.

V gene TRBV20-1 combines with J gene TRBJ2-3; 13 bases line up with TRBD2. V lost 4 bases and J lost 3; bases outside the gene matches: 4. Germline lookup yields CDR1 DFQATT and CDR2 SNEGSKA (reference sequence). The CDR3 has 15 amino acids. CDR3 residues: CSAKPGLAGTDTQYF. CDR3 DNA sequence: TGCAGTGCTAAACCGGGACTAGCGGGAACAGATACGCAGTATTTT.

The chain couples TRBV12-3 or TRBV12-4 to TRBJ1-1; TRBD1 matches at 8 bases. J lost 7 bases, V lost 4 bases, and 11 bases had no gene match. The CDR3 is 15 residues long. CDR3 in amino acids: CASSSYPGTGDEAFF. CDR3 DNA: TGTGCCAGCAGTTCTTACCCCGGGACAGGTGATGAAGCTTTCTTT.

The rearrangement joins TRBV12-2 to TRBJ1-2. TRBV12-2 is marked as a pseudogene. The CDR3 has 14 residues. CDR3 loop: CASRLGWPAYGYTF. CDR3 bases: TGTGCAAGTCGCTTAGGTTGGCCGGCATATGGCTACACCTTC.

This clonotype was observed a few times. CDR3 sequence reads: CASSTGQSTGELFF. The DNA for the CDR3 is TGTGCCAGTAGTACCGGACAGAGCACCGGGGAGCTGTTTTTT. This chain connects TRBV19 to TRBJ2-2, with D perhaps matching TRBD1 (6 bases). Per germline, CDR1 LNHDA and CDR2 SQIVND (reference sequence). Between the trimmed V and J ends, which lost 4 bases and 4 bases, there was a span of 10 bases. The CDR3 totals 14 residues.

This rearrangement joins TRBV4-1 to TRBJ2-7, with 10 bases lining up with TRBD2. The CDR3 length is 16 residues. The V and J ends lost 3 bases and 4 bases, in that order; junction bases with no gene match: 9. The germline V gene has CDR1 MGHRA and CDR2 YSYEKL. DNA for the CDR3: TGCGCCAGCAGCCACCTCTGGACTAGCGGAGCGTACGAGCAGTACTTC. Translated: CASSHLWTSGAYEQYF.

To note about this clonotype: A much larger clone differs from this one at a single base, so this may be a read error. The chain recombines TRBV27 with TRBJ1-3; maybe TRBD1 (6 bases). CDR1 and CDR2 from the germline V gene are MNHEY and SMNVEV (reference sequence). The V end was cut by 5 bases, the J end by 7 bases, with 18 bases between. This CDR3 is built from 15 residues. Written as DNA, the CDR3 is TGTGCCAGCAGTGCCTACTCTACAGGGTCCAACACCATATATTTT. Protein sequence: CASSAYSTGSNTIYF.

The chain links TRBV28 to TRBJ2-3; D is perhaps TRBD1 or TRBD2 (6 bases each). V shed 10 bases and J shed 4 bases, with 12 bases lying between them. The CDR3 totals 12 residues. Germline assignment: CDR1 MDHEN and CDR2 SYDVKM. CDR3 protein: CAISRGADTQYF. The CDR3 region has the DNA TGTGCCATCTCTAGGGGGGCAGATACGCAGTATTTT.